This T cell receptor beta chain was identified in a study of blood T cell repertoires in COVID-19. Turning to the study itself: The United States, Italy and Spain were the sources of the acute and convalescent COVID-19 samples.

Original processing notes: Estimated nucleated cell counts came from reference gene primer amplification. The method was immunoSEQ multiplex PCR; TCRdb's version includes in-frame clones alone and lacks a portion of them. The V and J calls and clone size are taken from that table; D and trimming were inferred from the DNA. The data contain approximately 270,000 clones, 86% of them singletons. The germline CDR1 and CDR2 sequences are SGHRS and YFSETQ. Trimming shortened V by 1 base and J by 3 bases, and 10 bases separated the two germline ends. The CDR3 consists of 14 residues. Sequencing was done on a sample of peripheral blood. The origin of this receptor is a man in his forties or fifties with active or convalescent COVID-19. The chain has TRBV5-1 and TRBJ1-1, with D possibly matching TRBD1 (6 bases). CDR3 nucleotides: TGCGCCAGCAGCTTGAACAGGGTGGACACTGAAGCTTTCTTT. It codes for CASSLNRVDTEAFF.